The 5 T cell receptor beta chains presented below share a single source sample, sequenced in a study of blood T cell repertoires in COVID-19. Sequencing was performed with immunoSEQ multiplex PCR; in TCRdb, only in-frame clones are kept and a portion is missing. The table records 40,000 to 50,000 clones, approximately 82% of them present only once. The specimen was peripheral blood. The receptors were gathered from a woman of 80 years or more with acute or convalescent COVID-19.

The genes are TRBV4-3 and TRBJ1-4; D uncertain. The CDR3 consists of 15 residues. The germline V and J ends were trimmed by 0 bases and 4 bases, with 9 bases remaining between them. CDR1 is LGHNA and CDR2 is YSLEER in the germline V gene. The CDR3 DNA reads as TGCGCCAGCAGCCAAGAAGGAGGGTATAATGAAAAACTGTTTTTT. Translation gives CASSQEGGYNEKLFF.

A few counts support this clone. The V gene is TRBV7-9, the J gene TRBJ2-7; D is unclear. The CDR3 length is 16 residues. CDR1 and CDR2 (germline): SEHNR, FQNEAQ (reference sequence). V gave up 4 bases and J gave up 3 bases, with 19 bases separating them. CDR3 in amino acids: CASSYPALGSLYEQYF. In DNA form, the CDR3 reads TGTGCCAGCAGCTACCCTGCATTGGGCTCCCTCTACGAGCAGTACTTC.

The sample holds one count of this clone. V usage is TRBV10-2 and J usage is TRBJ1-2; the match to TRBD1 covers 7 bases. There are 13 residues in the CDR3. J lost 4 bases, V lost 8 bases, and 7 bases had no gene match. The V gene's germline CDR1 is WSHSY and CDR2 SAAADI. The CDR3, as DNA: TGCGCCAGCGCGGACAGGTCCTTCTATGGCTACACCTTC. It yields the protein CASADRSFYGYTF.

This clone was picked up one time. The chain links TRBV6-1 to TRBJ1-2; tentatively, D is TRBD1 (5 bases). The CDR3 spans 13 residues. The germline V and J ends were trimmed by 3 bases and 7 bases, with 12 bases remaining between them. Per the germline V gene, CDR1 is MNHNS and CDR2 is SASEGT. CDR3 protein: CASSEGRGSGYTF. CDR3 in DNA: TGTGCCAGCAGTGAGGGCCGGGGGTCTGGCTACACCTTC.

This clone was observed a handful of times. V is TRBV30 and J is TRBJ1-1; TRBD1 might be the D (6 bases). The length of the CDR3 is 14 residues. V was shortened by 1 base and J by 4 bases, with 13 bases between the two germline ends. Germline V lookup: CDR1 GTSNPN, CDR2 SVGIG (reference sequence). CDR3: CAWSATGLGTEAFF. CDR3 in DNA: TGTGCCTGGAGTGCCACAGGGCTGGGCACTGAAGCTTTCTTT. Filled out from reference TRBV30 and TRBJ1-1, the complete variable domain reads SQTIHQWPATLVQPVGSPLSLECTVEGTSNPNLYWYRQAAGRGLQLLFYSVGIGQISSEVPQNLSASRPQDRQFILSSKKLLLSDSGFYLCAWSATGLGTEAFFGQGTRLTVV.